These T cell receptor beta chains were read from a single sample in a study of blood T cell repertoires in COVID-19. TCRdb keeps only in-frame clones here, not all; method: immunoSEQ multiplex PCR. The table lists approximately 220,000 clones, around four fifths of them singletons. The specimen sequenced was peripheral blood. The receptors derive from a woman between 50 and 59 years old with acute or convalescent COVID-19. Both conserved end residues are part of each CDR3. Fields, in order: V gene, clone size, D gene, J gene, CDR3 DNA, CDR3 protein. The D gene is left open where the match is weak. Clone size is shown for a subset of rows, as once, few, many or a class of expanded clone.

V: TRBV7-2; size: NA; D: NA; J: TRBJ1-5; DNA: TGTGCCAGCAGCTACCGCCTACAGTATAGCAATCAGCCCCAGCATTTT; CDR3: CASSYRLQYSNQPQHF
V: TRBV5-5; size: NA; D: NA; J: TRBJ1-3; DNA: TGTGCCAGCTCTAGGGGAATGGAAGGAAACACCATATATTTT; CDR3: CASSRGMEGNTIYF
V: TRBV30; size: NA; D: TRBD2; J: TRBJ2-3; DNA: TGTGCCTGGAGTGGTACTAGCGCTTACACAGATACGCAGTATTTT; CDR3: CAWSGTSAYTDTQYF
V: TRBV11-1; size: NA; D: TRBD2; J: TRBJ2-5; DNA: TGTGCCAGCAGCCCCGGGGGGGTAGCGGAGCAAGAGACCCAGTACTTC; CDR3: CASSPGGVAEQETQYF
V: TRBV20-1; size: NA; D: TRBD2; J: TRBJ2-7; DNA: TGCAGTGCTAGTTCCCCTAGCGGGAGGAACGAGCAGTACTTC; CDR3: CSASSPSGRNEQYF
V: TRBV5-1; size: NA; D: NA; J: TRBJ2-7; DNA: TGCGCCAGCAGCCCAGAACAGGGAACCCCCTACGAGCAGTACTTC; CDR3: CASSPEQGTPYEQYF
V: TRBV5-4; size: NA; D: TRBD1; J: TRBJ2-7; DNA: TGTGCCAGCAGCGAGCGGACAGGGGATCTCTACGAGCAGTACTTC; CDR3: CASSERTGDLYEQYF
V: TRBV19; size: NA; D: NA; J: TRBJ1-1; DNA: TGTGCCAGTAGTTGGGCCCAAATGAACACTGAAGCTTTCTTT; CDR3: CASSWAQMNTEAFF
V: TRBV20-1; size: once; D: NA; J: TRBJ1-6; DNA: TGCAGTGCTAGTAAGGGGGTGTATAATTCACCCCTCCACTTT; CDR3: CSASKGVYNSPLHF
V: TRBV5-8; size: NA; D: NA; J: TRBJ2-6; DNA: TGTGCCAGCAGGTACTCTGGGGCCAACGTCCTGACTTTC; CDR3: CASRYSGANVLTF
V: TRBV10-1; size: NA; D: NA; J: TRBJ1-1; DNA: TGCGCCAGATACCGGGTCCTATTGAGACTTAACACTGAAGCTTTCTTT; CDR3: CARYRVLLRLNTEAFF
V: TRBV7-9; size: few; D: NA; J: TRBJ2-7; DNA: TGTGCCAGCAGCTTGGAGGGTAGGGAGCAGTACTTC; CDR3: CASSLEGREQYF
V: TRBV10-2; size: NA; D: NA; J: TRBJ2-5; DNA: TGCGCCAGCAGTGAGCCGGACAGGAGGGTGGAGACCCAGTACTTC; CDR3: CASSEPDRRVETQYF
V: TRBV19; size: NA; D: NA; J: TRBJ1-1; DNA: TGTGCCAGTAGTAGAAAGGACTCAGGGGCAGCTTTCTTT; CDR3: CASSRKDSGAAFF
V: TRBV7-9; size: NA; D: TRBD1; J: TRBJ1-2; DNA: TGTGCCAGCAGCATGGGACAGGGGACCTATGGCTACACCTTC; CDR3: CASSMGQGTYGYTF
V: TRBV28; size: NA; D: TRBD2; J: TRBJ2-5; DNA: TGTGCCAGCAGTTTATTCATAGCGGGAGTAGGGCAAGAGACCCAGTACTTC; CDR3: CASSLFIAGVGQETQYF
V: TRBV6-5; size: few; D: NA; J: TRBJ1-1; DNA: TGTGCCATCCACTCGGGAGGGCTGAACACTGAAGCTTTCTTT; CDR3: CAIHSGGLNTEAFF
V: TRBV12-2; size: NA; D: NA; J: TRBJ2-7; DNA: TGTGCAAGTCGCCTTTGGATAGCGGGCTCCTACGAGCAGTACTTC; CDR3: CASRLWIAGSYEQYF
V: TRBV10-3; size: NA; D: NA; J: TRBJ2-3; DNA: TGTGCCATCAGTGACAGGGCCCGATCCACAGATACGCAGTATTTT; CDR3: CAISDRARSTDTQYF
V: TRBV10-1; size: few; D: NA; J: TRBJ2-2; DNA: TGCGCCAGCAGCCAAGCAGGAGGCACCGGGGAGCTGTTTTTT; CDR3: CASSQAGGTGELFF
V: TRBV6-5; size: NA; D: NA; J: TRBJ1-5; DNA: TGTGCCAGCAGTTGGGCCCTCAATCAGCCCCAGCATTTT; CDR3: CASSWALNQPQHF
V: TRBV5-8; size: NA; D: NA; J: TRBJ1-1; DNA: TGTGCCAGCAGCCGAAACAGGGTTGAAGCTTTCTTT; CDR3: CASSRNRVEAFF
V: TRBV7-2; size: NA; D: NA; J: TRBJ1-2; DNA: TGTGCCAGCAGTTCTCTCAGTCGCAGGGTAGATGGCTACACCTTC; CDR3: CASSSLSRRVDGYTF
V: TRBV5-6; size: NA; D: TRBD1; J: TRBJ2-3; DNA: TGTGCCAGCAGCTTACCACAGGGGCCAAGCACAGATACGCAGTATTTT; CDR3: CASSLPQGPSTDTQYF
V: TRBV10-3; size: few; D: TRBD1; J: TRBJ1-2; DNA: TGTGCCATCAGCTCGACAGGGGATGGCTACACCTTC; CDR3: CAISSTGDGYTF
V: TRBV28; size: NA; D: NA; J: TRBJ2-3; DNA: TGTGCCAGCAGTTTAGTGGCCGATACGCAGTATTTT; CDR3: CASSLVADTQYF
V: TRBV5-5; size: once; D: TRBD2; J: TRBJ2-1; DNA: TGTGCCGCTGGACCCAGCGGGAGGGACAATGAGCAGTTCTTC; CDR3: CAAGPSGRDNEQFF
V: TRBV2; size: NA; D: TRBD1; J: TRBJ1-2; DNA: TGTGCCACAAAGACAGGGGGTTATGGCTACACCTTC; CDR3: CATKTGGYGYTF
V: TRBV5-1; size: NA; D: NA; J: TRBJ2-7; DNA: TGCGCCAGCAGCTTTTCCGGGAACGAGCAGTACTTC; CDR3: CASSFSGNEQYF
V: TRBV4-1; size: NA; D: TRBD2; J: TRBJ2-1; DNA: TGCGCCAGCAGCCAAGAGGCACGGGGGGTCAATGAGCAGTTCTTC; CDR3: CASSQEARGVNEQFF